The 27 T cell receptor beta chains below all came from one sample that was sequenced in a study of control samples from healthy donors and cancer patients. The assay was immunoSEQ multiplex PCR, and TCRdb's table has in-frame clones only and misses some. The sample holds 85,000 to 90,000 clones; around 85% are singletons and the top ten take around 2.1%. The sequencing input was blood. The origin of the receptors is a woman between 40 and 55 years old in good health.

The chain links TRBV10-3 to TRBJ2-3; D uncertain. This CDR3 is 12 amino acids long. CDR1 and CDR2 from the germline V gene are ENHRY and SYGVKD. V was clipped by 3 bases and J by 5 bases, with 6 bases between them. CDR3 sequence (DNA): TGTGCCATCAGTGAATTGGGAGATACGCAGTATTTT. This encodes CAISELGDTQYF.

J is TRBJ2-7 and V is TRBV24-1; tentatively, D is TRBD1 or TRBD2 (5 bases each). The CDR3 length is 14 residues. Germline CDR1 KGHDR, CDR2 SFDVKD. V was shortened by 6 bases and J by 3 bases, with 14 bases between the two germline ends. CDR3 sequence reads: CATSPQGEHYEQYF. The CDR3 DNA sequence: TGTGCCACCAGTCCCCAGGGAGAGCACTACGAGCAGTACTTC.

The chain joins TRBV18 to TRBJ2-5; TRBD1 aligns across 9 bases. The CDR3 is made up of 15 amino acids. V was pared by 6 bases and J by 5 bases, with 10 bases of the junction left unmatched. CDR1 is KGHSH, CDR2 LQKENI, per germline. For the CDR3, the DNA is TGTGCCAGCTCGTCCGGGACAGGGAGGTACGAGACCCAGTACTTC. This sequence encodes CASSSGTGRYETQYF.

The J gene is TRBJ1-6, the V gene TRBV6-6; 7 bases map to TRBD1. Germline trimming cut 6 bases from V and 2 bases from J; bases unmatched to any gene: 7. The CDR3 totals 16 residues. Germline V CDR1 and CDR2: MNHNY, SVGAGI (reference sequence). The DNA for the CDR3 is TGTGCCAGCAGCCTTCGACAGGGCCCCTATAATTCACCCCTCCACTTT. It yields the protein CASSLRQGPYNSPLHF.

The V call is TRBV6-2 or TRBV6-3, the J call TRBJ1-2; 7 nucleotides agree with TRBD1. This CDR3 contains 15 residues. Germline V CDR1 and CDR2: MNHEY, SVGEGT. Trimming removed 6 bases from V and 3 bases from J; junction bases left unmatched: 10. The CDR3 is CASSSPGTGDYGYTF. The CDR3 DNA sequence: TGTGCCAGCAGCTCGCCGGGCACAGGGGACTATGGCTACACCTTC.

This sequence joins TRBV9 and TRBJ2-2; 12 bases match TRBD2. Germline V lookup: CDR1 SGDLS, CDR2 YYNGEE. CDR3 length equals 16 residues. After removal of 3 bases from V and 6 bases from J, the junction contained 6 bases not matched to a gene. CDR3 nucleotides: TGTGCCAGCAGCGCAGGACTAGCGGGGAATTCCGGGGAGCTGTTTTTT. Translating gives CASSAGLAGNSGELFF.

In the case of this clone: The identical CDR3 is also encoded by other nucleotide sequences in the sample. J is TRBJ2-7 and V is TRBV24-1, with 8 bases fitting TRBD2. V was clipped by 5 bases and J by 4 bases; unmatched bases: 18. Germline lookup yields CDR1 KGHDR and CDR2 SFDVKD. The length of the CDR3 is 18 residues. This CDR3 is CATSGVGRTPGGGYEQYF. DNA for the CDR3: TGTGCCACCAGTGGCGTCGGTCGGACCCCGGGGGGGGGTTACGAGCAGTACTTC.

This chain connects TRBV7-2 to TRBJ1-4, with D possibly being TRBD1 (5 bases). CDR3 size: 14 residues. V lost 5 bases and J 4 bases, leaving 11 bases between the germline ends. Germline-derived CDR1 and CDR2 are SGHTA and FQGNSA. The CDR3 DNA sequence: TGTGCCAGCAGCCTTTCGGGGCATAATGAAAAACTGTTTTTT. It specifies CASSLSGHNEKLFF.

The rearrangement uses TRBV5-5 and TRBJ1-4; no reliable D call. The CDR3 totals 14 residues. V lost 0 bases to trimming and J lost 8 bases, with 11 bases between them. The V gene's germline CDR1 is SGHKS and CDR2 YYEKEE (reference sequence). The chain's CDR3 is CASSLAGVREKLFF. The CDR3 DNA reads TGTGCCAGCAGCTTGGCTGGGGTTCGGGAAAAACTGTTTTTT.

The chain uses TRBV15 and TRBJ2-1, with D perhaps TRBD2 (5 bases). The CDR3 has 15 amino acids. Trimming shortened V by 3 bases and J by 1 base, and 10 bases separated the two germline ends. The germline CDR1 and CDR2 sequences are LNHNV and YYDKDF (reference sequence). The CDR3 loop reads CATSRWTGSYNEQFF. CDR3 in DNA: TGTGCCACCAGCAGGTGGACGGGATCCTACAATGAGCAGTTCTTC.

Comments on this clone: One junction end does not reproduce the germline sequence, and a read error may be involved. This chain links TRBV30 with TRBJ2-7; TRBD2 matches at 9 bases. CDR1 is GTSNPN and CDR2 is SVGIG in the germline V gene (reference sequence). The CDR3 covers 13 residues. The CDR3 reads CAGRAGGDYEQYF. CDR3 bases: TGTGCCGGGAGGGCGGGGGGGGACTACGAGCAGTACTTC.

Of note for this clone: Germline is not matched at one junction end, which may reflect a read error. Other DNA variants within this sample encode the same CDR3. The J gene is TRBJ1-2, the V gene TRBV7-2, with a weak D call TRBD1 (5 bases). Per germline, CDR1 SGHTA and CDR2 FQGNSA. The length of the CDR3 is 13 residues. The CDR3 reads CASSQGEFRSYTF. The CDR3 DNA reads as TGTGCCAGCAGCCAAGGGGAGTTCAGGAGCTACACCTTT.

V is TRBV19 and J is TRBJ1-5; 8 positions match TRBD1. CDR1 LNHDA and CDR2 SQIVND come from the germline V gene (reference sequence). With V trimmed by 9 bases and J by 4 bases, 8 bases remained unmatched. The CDR3 consists of 14 residues. The CDR3 region is CASNQDRVNQPQHF. CDR3 sequence (DNA): TGTGCCAGCAACCAGGACAGGGTAAATCAGCCCCAGCATTTT.

The V gene is TRBV14, the J gene TRBJ2-6; no firm D call. V lost 3 bases to trimming and J lost 3 bases, with 6 bases between them. The germline V gene encodes CDR1 SGHDN and CDR2 FVKESK. The CDR3 loop spans 14 amino acids. In DNA form, the CDR3 reads TGTGCCAGCAGCCAGGTCGGTGGGGCCAACGTCCTGACTTTC. The encoded protein is CASSQVGGANVLTF.

The chain links TRBV29-1 to TRBJ2-7, with TRBD2 identical over 10 bases. Germline V gene lookup returns CDR1 SQVTM and CDR2 ANQGSEA. J lost 5 bases, V lost 6 bases, and 10 bases had no gene match. The CDR3 runs 14 residues. CDR3: CSVGKAGGPDEQYF. In nucleotides, the CDR3 is TGCAGCGTGGGGAAAGCGGGGGGGCCCGACGAGCAGTACTTC.

The V and J genes are TRBV10-3 and TRBJ2-5; 9 nucleotides align to TRBD2. The CDR3 spans 15 residues. V shed 3 bases, J shed 5 bases, and the junction held 7 bases outside the gene matches. Germline V gene sequence: CDR1 ENHRY, CDR2 SYGVKD. CDR3 in amino acids: CAISDPAGGSETQYF. CDR3 DNA sequence: TGTGCCATCAGTGACCCAGCGGGGGGCAGCGAGACCCAGTACTTC.

The gene calls are TRBV20-1 and TRBJ2-3; D is perhaps TRBD2 (6 bases). V lost 5 bases and J 10 bases, leaving 13 bases between the germline ends. This CDR3 spans 11 amino acids. Germline CDR1 reads DFQATT; CDR2 reads SNEGSKA (reference sequence). CDR3 residues: CSARLGGAQYF. Written as DNA, the CDR3 is TGCAGTGCTCGACTCGGGGGTGCGCAGTATTTT.

This clone was observed a single time. This sequence joins TRBV9 and TRBJ2-3; 10 bases match TRBD2. The CDR3 has 18 residues. V dropped 0 bases and J dropped 2; count of bases not matched to a gene: 9. CDR1 is SGDLS and CDR2 is YYNGEE in the germline V gene. CDR3 coding DNA: TGTGCCAGCAGCGTAGGGTCCCTAACTAGCGGGGACACAGATACGCAGTATTTT. Translated, it gives CASSVGSLTSGDTDTQYF. Combining the CDR3 with reference TRBV9 and TRBJ2-3 gives the whole variable domain DSGVTQTPKHLITATGQRVTLRCSPRSGDLSVYWYQQSLDQGLQFLIQYYNGEERAKGNILERFSAQQFPDLHSELNLSSLELGDSALYFCASSVGSLTSGDTDTQYFGPGTRLTVL.

The chain links TRBV9 to TRBJ2-3; the D gene could be TRBD1 or TRBD2 (5 bases each). The CDR3 covers 16 residues. CDR1 and CDR2 (germline): SGDLS, YYNGEE. Trimming took off 0 bases at V and 5 bases at J, with 16 bases between the two ends. CDR3 sequence reads: CASSVGDASGGDTQYF. As DNA, the CDR3 is TGTGCCAGCAGCGTAGGGGACGCATCTGGGGGAGATACGCAGTATTTT.

The V and J genes are TRBV4-3 and TRBJ2-1, with a possible D match to TRBD2 (5 bases). Germline loops: CDR1 LGHNA, CDR2 YSLEER. V shed 4 bases and J shed 3 bases, with 7 bases lying between them. The CDR3 runs to 13 residues. The CDR3 nucleotides read TGCGCCAGCAGCCCGGGGATCTACAATGAGCAGTTCTTC. Protein: CASSPGIYNEQFF.

This clone was seen once. The chain has TRBV7-2 and TRBJ2-3, with 11 bases identical to TRBD2. V lost 0 bases and J lost 9; bases outside the gene matches: 11. Germline V lookup: CDR1 SGHTA, CDR2 FQGNSA. The CDR3 totals 17 residues. This CDR3 is CASSLANSGGAQGTQYF. DNA of the CDR3: TGTGCCAGCAGCTTAGCCAATAGCGGGGGGGCCCAGGGGACGCAGTATTTT. Based on the CDR3 plus reference TRBV7-2 and TRBJ2-3, the full variable domain is GAGVSQSPSNKVTEKGKDVELRCDPISGHTALYWYRQSLGQGLEFLIYFQGNSAPDKSGLPSDRFSAERTGGSVSTLTIQRTQQEDSAVYLCASSLANSGGAQGTQYFGPGTRLTVL.

The chain couples TRBV6-2 or TRBV6-3 to TRBJ2-5, with 9 bases that match TRBD1. The germline V gene has CDR1 MNHEY and CDR2 SVGEGT. The CDR3 runs to 15 residues. With V trimmed by 2 bases and J by 3 bases, 4 bases remained unmatched. The CDR3 nucleotides are TGTGCCAGCAGTTACGGGACAGGGCGGGAAGAGACCCAGTACTTC. Translation: CASSYGTGREETQYF.

CDR3 sequence reads: CATSQAGGAFPDTQYF. The CDR3 DNA sequence: TGTGCCACCAGTCAGGCAGGGGGCGCCTTCCCAGATACGCAGTATTTT. V usage is TRBV24-1 and J usage is TRBJ2-3; 8 nucleotides align to TRBD1. The CDR3 sequence is 16 residues long. The germline CDR1 and CDR2 sequences are KGHDR and SFDVKD. Germline trimming cut 6 bases from V and 4 bases from J; bases unmatched to any gene: 11.

The J gene is TRBJ1-2, the V gene TRBV6-5, with D possibly being TRBD1 (5 bases). Germline CDR1 reads MNHEY; CDR2 reads SVGAGI. Trimming took off 8 bases at V and 2 bases at J, with 9 bases between the two ends. The CDR3 is made up of 12 amino acids. CDR3 sequence (DNA): TGTGCCAGCCGGGACGGAAACTATGGCTACACCTTC. Translating it yields CASRDGNYGYTF.

The chain recombines TRBV19 with TRBJ2-1, with TRBD2 identical over 9 bases. CDR1 is LNHDA and CDR2 is SQIVND in the germline V gene (reference sequence). V lost 1 base and J lost 2; bases outside the gene matches: 0. This CDR3 is built from 15 residues. The CDR3 nucleotides read TGTGCCAGTAGTATAGGCGGGGGGGCCTACAATGAGCAGTTCTTC. Its protein is CASSIGGGAYNEQFF.

The V and J genes are TRBV7-9 and TRBJ2-1; no reliable D call. V shed 8 bases and J shed 4 bases, with 12 bases lying between them. This CDR3 is built from 13 residues. Germline CDR1 SEHNR, CDR2 FQNEAQ (reference sequence). The CDR3 bases are TGTGCCAGCCATCCGGCATTGTACAATGAGCAGTTCTTC. Its protein is CASHPALYNEQFF. Supplemented by reference TRBV7-9 and TRBJ2-1, the full variable domain reads DTGVSQNPRHKITKRGQNVTFRCDPISEHNRLYWYRQTLGQGPEFLTYFQNEAQLEKSRLLSDRFSAERPKGSFSTLEIQRTEQGDSAMYLCASHPALYNEQFFGPGTRLTVL.

The CDR3 protein is CASSSGQSNQPQHF. In DNA, the CDR3 is TGTGCCAGCAGCTCGGGACAGAGTAATCAGCCCCAGCATTTT. J is TRBJ1-5 and V is TRBV5-6; 7 nucleotides match TRBD1. The J segment lost 4 bases and the V segment lost 3 bases, leaving 4 bases of the junction unmatched. The CDR3 runs to 14 residues. Germline loops: CDR1 SGHDT, CDR2 YYEEEE.